The present T cell receptor beta chain was sequenced within a study of T cells in Graves' hyperthyroidism and ophthalmopathy. V lost 5 bases and J 2 bases, leaving 9 bases between the germline ends. The CDR3 totals 14 residues. Per the germline V gene, CDR1 is SGHAT and CDR2 is FQDESV (reference sequence). This clonotype has at least ten counts. Amplification yielded TCR beta CDR3 regions, with RNA transcripts as the source. The primer set for the first-round RT-PCR of the TCR CDR3 was HTBI. A single record per CDR3 protein comes from TCRdb applying MiXCR to the multiplex PCR reads. The sample lists 640,000 or so distinct CDR3 sequences, 11% to 15% occurring once.

V is TRBV11-1 and J is TRBJ2-2; no reliable D call. Material for sequencing was blood. This clonotype originated in a woman under 30 with Graves' ophthalmopathy. The CDR3 loop reads CASSQNTNTGELFF. CDR3 DNA sequence: TGTGCCAGCAGCCAGAACACCAACACCGGGGAGCTGTTTTTT.